This T cell receptor (beta chain) was profiled in a study of blood T cells in healthy people across ages. For every donor, a draw yielded about 10 milliliters of peripheral blood. Through a sample-barcoded 5' primer and a J-beta primer mix, a second PCR was run for roughly 6 to 11 cycles. Every cDNA was tagged by a template-switch adaptor with 12 random nucleotides. In TCRdb, the 5' RACE reads were re-called with MiXCR into one record per CDR3 protein. The sample shows some 700,000 distinct CDR3 sequences, 22% of them seen only once. This clonotype was seen ten or more times. Germline CDR1 and CDR2: KGHSH and LQKENI. The germline V and J ends were trimmed by 3 bases and 0 bases, with 8 bases remaining between them. This CDR3 comprises 15 residues.

Sequencing was carried out using blood. The genes are TRBV18 and TRBJ1-4, with D possibly TRBD1 on 6 matching bases. This sequence originates from a man between 70 and 80 years old in good health. CDR3 loop: CASSPRTATNEKLFF. CDR3 in DNA: TGTGCCAGCTCACCCCGGACAGCAACTAATGAAAAACTGTTTTTT.